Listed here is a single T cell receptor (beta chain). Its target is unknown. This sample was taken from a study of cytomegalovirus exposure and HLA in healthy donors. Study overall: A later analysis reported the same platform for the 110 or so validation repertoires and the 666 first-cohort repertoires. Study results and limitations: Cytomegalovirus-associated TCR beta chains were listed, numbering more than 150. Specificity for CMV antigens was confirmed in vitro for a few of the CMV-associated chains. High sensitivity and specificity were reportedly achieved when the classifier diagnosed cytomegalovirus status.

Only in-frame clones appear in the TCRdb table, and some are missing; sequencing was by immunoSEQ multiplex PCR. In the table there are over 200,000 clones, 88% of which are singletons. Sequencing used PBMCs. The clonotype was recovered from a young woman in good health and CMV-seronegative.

CDR3 residues: CSVDEGLEIQETQYF. The CDR3 DNA is TGCAGCGTTGATGAGGGTTTGGAGATTCAAGAGACCCAGTACTTC. The J gene is TRBJ2-5, the V gene TRBV29-1, with D possibly matching TRBD2 (5 bases). The CDR3 is made up of 15 amino acids. Trimming cost V 3 bases and J 2 bases, with 16 bases left between them. CDR1 is SQVTM, CDR2 ANQGSEA, per germline. Drawing the rest from reference TRBV29-1 and TRBJ2-5, the complete variable domain is SAVISQKPSRDICQRGTSLTIQCQVDSQVTMMFWYRQQPGQSLTLIATANQGSEATYESGFVIDKFPISRPNLTFSTLTVSNMSPEDSSIYLCSVDEGLEIQETQYFGPGTRLLVL.